The 24 T cell receptor beta chains below all came from one sample that was sequenced in a study of tumor and adjacent non-tumor tissue in lung cancer (dated by TCRdb to the late 2010s). RNA was isolated from bulk unsorted tissue, and RNA quality was assessed with a NanoDrop ND-1000 and an Agilent 2100. Library creation used multiplex PCR. Sequencing used an Illumina HiSeq 2500. Following protocols modified from ARM-PCR, the researchers constructed TCRbeta libraries through three rounds of nested PCR with primers (Table S4). TCRdb took the public reads, trimmed them with fastp at Q25, ran MiXCR for clone calling and kept in-frame beta chains. For every CDR3 protein sequence, its rows merge into one entry that carries the most common genes and DNA. The sample table contains around 200,000 distinct CDR3 sequences; only one count was recorded for about 71% of them. The ten most abundant clones make up roughly a quarter of the sample.

The sequencing sample was made of lung tumor tissue. The receptors were gathered from a man aged 55 to 70 with non-small cell lung cancer.

In its sample, this clonotype was seen once. Since a much larger clone is just one base distant, this may be a read error. The chain links TRBV20-1 to TRBJ1-2; 7 nucleotides line up with TRBD1. From germline, CDR1 is DFQATT and CDR2 SNEGSKA (reference sequence). The CDR3 is made up of 14 amino acids. The CDR3 coding sequence is TGCAGTGCCCTAGCCCTACAGGGGCGGTATGGCTACAGCTTC. Translating it yields CSALALQGRYGYSF.

This chain links TRBV7-9 with TRBJ2-1, with 7 bases that match TRBD2. Germline values: CDR1 SEHNR, CDR2 FQNEAQ (reference sequence). Unmatched junction bases numbered 25, after V lost 3 bases and J lost 8 bases. The CDR3 sequence is 20 residues long. As DNA, the CDR3 is TGTGCCAGCAGCTTGTCGGAAGCGGGAAGAGAAGGTAACCGGAGGCATGAGCAGTTCTTC. Translating gives CASSLSEAGREGNRRHEQFF.

About this clonotype itself: At one of its ends the junction is not consistent with the germline gene, which may arise from a read error. The rearrangement uses TRBV6-5 and TRBJ2-7; either TRBD1 or TRBD2 may fit D (5 bases each). Germline CDR1 and CDR2: MNHEY and SVGAGI. The CDR3 covers 15 residues. CDR3 protein: CASGNRGVTRYGQYF. In nucleotides, the CDR3 is TGTGCCAGCGGCAATAGGGGAGTTACTCGCTACGGGCAGTACTTC.

Comment on this clonotype: Its ends do not fully match the called genes, so a read error is possible. Here the CDR3 DNA reads TGCAGTGCTCTCATCGAGGGATACTATTGCTACACCTTC. Translated: CSALIEGYYCYTF. The chain employs TRBV20-1 and TRBJ1-2; no clear D. Germline V gene sequence: CDR1 DFQATT, CDR2 SNEGSKA (reference sequence). The CDR3 runs to 13 residues.

V usage is TRBV12-3 or TRBV12-4 and J usage is TRBJ2-6; D remains unclear. The V end lost 6 bases, the J end lost 6 bases, and 15 bases lay between the germline ends. The CDR3 is 15 residues long. The CDR3 DNA reads TGTGCCAGCAGCCCCTCGCCTGTTGAGGCCAACGTCCTGACTTTC. Its translation is CASSPSPVEANVLTF.

The chain combines TRBV6-2 or TRBV6-3 with TRBJ2-4; D ambiguous. The CDR3 covers 14 residues. V lost 10 bases to trimming and J lost 3 bases, with 16 bases between them. CDR1 and CDR2 from the germline V gene are MNHEY and SVGEGT. CDR3 DNA sequence: TGTGCCACCCAGCACCCCTTTCGCAAAAACATTCAGTACTTC. Translation: CATQHPFRKNIQYF.

Of note for this clonotype: Given a much more abundant clone one base away, this may be a read error. This chain joins TRBV6-1 and TRBJ1-1; tentatively, D is TRBD1 (6 bases). V lost 3 bases and J 4 bases, leaving 9 bases between the germline ends. Germline values: CDR1 MNHNS, CDR2 SASEGT. The CDR3 has 13 amino acids. The CDR3 bases are TGTGCCAGCAGTGAGGACAGCATCACTGAAGCTTTCTTT. Translated, it gives CASSEDSITEAFF.

To note about this clonotype: This may stem from a read error, because a much larger clone lies one nucleotide away. The rearrangement joins TRBV11-2 to TRBJ1-3; 7 bases are shared with TRBD1. CDR3 length: 16 residues. CDR1 and CDR2 (germline): SGHAT, FQNNGV. CDR3 coding DNA: TGTGCCAGCAGCTTAGAAAAAGGGGGGACAGCCGGCACCGTATATTTT. Translating it yields CASSLEKGGTAGTVYF.

As concerns this clonotype: The CDR3 does not end in the conserved phenylalanine or tryptophan, so this is likely a read error. The J gene is TRBJ2-7, the V gene TRBV6-1, with D perhaps matching TRBD1 or TRBD2 (5 bases each). The CDR3 loop spans 14 amino acids. Germline CDR1 MNHNS, CDR2 SASEGT. CDR3 nucleotides: TGTGCCATCAGTGAATATGGGGGAAACTACGAGCAGTACTCC. It is translated as CAISEYGGNYEQYS.

Points on this clonotype: A much larger clonotype is one base distant, so this may be a read error. The CDR3 region is CSVARGGPAFF. For the CDR3, the DNA is TGCAGCGTTGCGAGAGGGGGGCCAGCTTTCTTT. This chain links TRBV29-1 with TRBJ1-1; D may be TRBD1 (6 bases). CDR1 is SQVTM, CDR2 ANQGSEA, per germline. The CDR3 has 11 residues. Trimming removed 4 bases from V and 10 bases from J, with 13 bases in between.

Comments on this clonotype: At one of its ends the junction is not consistent with the germline gene, which may arise from a read error. CDR3 sequence (DNA): TGCAGTGTTCTAGCGGGGGGGCACACAGATATGCAGTATTTT. Its protein is CSVLAGGHTDMQYF. The V gene is TRBV20-1, the J gene TRBJ2-3, with 12 nucleotides matching TRBD2. The CDR3 runs 14 residues. Germline assignment: CDR1 DFQATT and CDR2 SNEGSKA (reference sequence).

The chain carries TRBV20-1 and TRBJ2-3; TRBD2 agrees at 13 bases. The germline CDR1 and CDR2 sequences are DFQATT and SNEGSKA (reference sequence). The CDR3 contains 16 residues. This CDR3 reads CIAIGTSGEHTDTQYF. The CDR3, as DNA: TGCATTGCGATAGGGACTAGCGGGGAACACACAGATACGCAGTATTTT.

To note about this clonotype: Its ends do not fully match the called genes, so a read error is possible. The rearrangement joins TRBV6-5 to TRBJ1-1; 9 positions match TRBD1. The length of the CDR3 is 16 residues. CDR1 is MNHEY, CDR2 SVGAGI, per germline. CDR3 nucleotides: TGTGCCAGCAGTCGACCGAAGGGACAGGGACCCACTGGAGCTTTCTTT. Its protein is CASSRPKGQGPTGAFF.

A note on this clonotype: Relative to the germline gene, one junction end is altered; a read error may explain this. The chain uses TRBV11-2 and TRBJ2-3, with 8 bases aligning to TRBD2. The CDR3 contains 19 residues. Germline V lookup: CDR1 SGHAT, CDR2 FQNNGV. The CDR3 coding sequence is TGTGCCAGCATCGACAGCGGGACTAGGGACGCTAGGGGCACAGATATGCAGTATTTT. This gives the protein CASIDSGTRDARGTDMQYF. The whole variable domain, remainder taken from reference TRBV11-2 and TRBJ2-3, is EAGVAQSPRYKIIEKRQSVAFWCNPISGHATLYWYQQILGQGPKLLIQFQNNGVVDDSQLPKDRFSAERLKGVDSTLKIQPAKLEDSAVYLCASIDSGTRDARGTDMQYFGPGTRLTVL.

About this clonotype itself: This may stem from a read error, because a much larger clone lies one nucleotide away. The genes are TRBV20-1 and TRBJ1-2; D is perhaps TRBD1 (5 bases). CDR1 and CDR2 (germline): DFQATT, SNEGSKA (reference sequence). The V end was cut by 0 bases, the J end by 7 bases, with 15 bases between. This CDR3 comprises 14 residues. The CDR3 sequence is CSARDPFGGSGYTF. The CDR3, as DNA: TGCAGTGCTAGAGACCCCTTCGGGGGGTCTGGCTACACCTTC.

A note on this clonotype: Germline and junction disagree at one end, which may indicate a read error. V gene TRBV5-1 combines with J gene TRBJ2-5; D remains ambiguous. The germline V gene encodes CDR1 SGHRS and CDR2 YFSETQ. The CDR3 length is 14 residues. In nucleotides, the CDR3 is TGCGCCAGCAGCTTAACATGGGCTAAAGAGACACAGTACTTC. As protein: CASSLTWAKETQYF.

The V gene is TRBV6-6, the J gene TRBJ2-7; 8 bases map to TRBD2. Per germline, CDR1 MNHNY and CDR2 SVGAGI (reference sequence). The CDR3 is made up of 14 amino acids. Trimming cost V 3 bases and J 7 bases; bases outside gene matches: 8. CDR3 nucleotide sequence: TGTGCCAGCAGTTATGGAGGGACTAGTAGGGAGCAGTACTTC. This translates into CASSYGGTSREQYF.

This clonotype appeared a few times. One end of the junction varies from germline; a read error may be responsible. In DNA form, the CDR3 reads TGTGCCAGCAGCTCCCACAATGAGCAGTTCTTC. The encoded protein is CASSSHNEQFF. The chain combines TRBV13 with TRBJ2-1; D remains unclear. CDR1 PRHDT and CDR2 FYEKMQ come from the germline V gene (reference sequence). The CDR3 loop spans 11 amino acids.

This clonotype was recorded once. V and J are TRBV20-1 and TRBJ2-2; TRBD1 agrees at 9 bases. Germline loops: CDR1 DFQATT, CDR2 SNEGSKA (reference sequence). The ends lost 2 bases at V and 10 bases at J; junction bases unmatched: 5. The CDR3 length is 13 residues. The CDR3 DNA follows: TGCAGTGCTAGACGGACAGGGGTTGAGGAGCTGTTTTTT. It encodes CSARRTGVEELFF.

Turning to this clonotype: At one of its ends the junction is not consistent with the germline gene, which may arise from a read error. J is TRBJ2-6 and V is TRBV11-1, with D unclear. CDR1 and CDR2 (germline): SGHAT, FQDESV (reference sequence). The CDR3 totals 12 residues. The CDR3 here is CAINSRANVLTF. CDR3 in DNA: TGTGCCATAAACTCTCGGGCCAACGTCCTTACTTTC.

Concerning this clonotype: The conserved closing phenylalanine or tryptophan is absent in this CDR3, likely reflecting a read error. The rearrangement links TRBV20-1 to TRBJ1-5, with 7 bases aligning to TRBD1. CDR3 length: 17 amino acids. The V gene's germline CDR1 is DFQATT and CDR2 SNEGSKA (reference sequence). J was trimmed by 7 bases and V by 7 bases; bases with no gene match: 22. This CDR3 is CSVRTEQGPGGSQPQHL. The CDR3 nucleotides are TGCAGTGTTAGGACGGAACAGGGGCCGGGAGGGTCCCAGCCCCAGCATCTT.

Details on this clonotype: A much larger clonotype is one base distant, so this may be a read error. The chain carries TRBV24-1 and TRBJ2-3; a possible D gene is TRBD1 (5 bases). Germline-derived CDR1 and CDR2 are KGHDR and SFDVKD. CDR3 length: 15 residues. CDR3 sequence (DNA): TGTGCCGCCAGTGCGAGGACATACAGCACAGATACGCAGTATTTT. As protein: CAASARTYSTDTQYF.

The table lists this clonotype with a count of one. One end of the junction fails to match germline, which may point to a read error. The chain joins TRBV11-2 to TRBJ2-2; TRBD1 matches 12 bases. The CDR3 is 17 amino acids. Germline V lookup: CDR1 SGHAT, CDR2 FQNNGV. This CDR3 reads CATSFSGTGGIGGELLF. CDR3 nucleotides: TGTGCCACCAGCTTCTCCGGGACAGGGGGCATTGGCGGGGAGCTGTTATTT.

The chain has TRBV6-2 or TRBV6-3 and TRBJ1-5; D gene uncertain. The CDR3 consists of 17 residues. Looked up from germline, CDR1 is MNHEY and CDR2 is SVGEGT. V lost 5 bases to trimming and J lost 3 bases, with 20 bases between them. The CDR3 here is CASSEALGRIYNQPQHF. For the CDR3, the DNA is TGTGCCAGCAGTGAAGCGCTAGGCAGGATTTACAATCAGCCCCAGCATTTT.